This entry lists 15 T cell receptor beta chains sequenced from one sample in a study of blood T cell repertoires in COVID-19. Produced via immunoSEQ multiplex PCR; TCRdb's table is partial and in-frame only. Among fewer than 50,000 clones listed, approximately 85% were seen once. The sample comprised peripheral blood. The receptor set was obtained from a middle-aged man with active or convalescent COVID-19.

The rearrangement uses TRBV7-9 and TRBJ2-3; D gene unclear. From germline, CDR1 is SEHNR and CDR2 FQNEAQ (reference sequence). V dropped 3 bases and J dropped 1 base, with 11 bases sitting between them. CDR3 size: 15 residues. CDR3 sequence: CASSFGGYGTDTQYF. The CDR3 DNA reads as TGTGCCAGCAGCTTTGGCGGATACGGCACAGATACGCAGTATTTT.

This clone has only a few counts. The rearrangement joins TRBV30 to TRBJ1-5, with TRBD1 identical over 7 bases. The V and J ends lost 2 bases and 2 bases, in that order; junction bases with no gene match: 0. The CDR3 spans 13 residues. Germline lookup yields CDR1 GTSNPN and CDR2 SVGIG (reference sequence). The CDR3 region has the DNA TGTGCCTGGAGTACAGGGGGCAATCAGCCCCAGCATTTT. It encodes CAWSTGGNQPQHF.

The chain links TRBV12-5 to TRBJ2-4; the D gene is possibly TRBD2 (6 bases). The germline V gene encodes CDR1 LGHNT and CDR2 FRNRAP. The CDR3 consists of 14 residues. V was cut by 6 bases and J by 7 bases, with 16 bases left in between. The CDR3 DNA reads TGTGCTAGTGGCCCCCCGCTCGGGGGTAACATTCAGTACTTC. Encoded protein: CASGPPLGGNIQYF.

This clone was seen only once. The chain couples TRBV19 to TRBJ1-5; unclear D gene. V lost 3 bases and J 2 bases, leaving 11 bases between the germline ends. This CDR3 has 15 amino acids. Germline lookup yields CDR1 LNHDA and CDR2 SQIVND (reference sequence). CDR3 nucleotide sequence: TGTGCCAGTAGTATTGAGGGTGGGCGCAATCAGCCCCAGCATTTT. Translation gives CASSIEGGRNQPQHF.

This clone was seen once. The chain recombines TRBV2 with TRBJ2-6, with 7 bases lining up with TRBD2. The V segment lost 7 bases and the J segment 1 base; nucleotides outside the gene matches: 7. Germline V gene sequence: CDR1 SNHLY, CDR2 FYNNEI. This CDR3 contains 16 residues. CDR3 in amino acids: CASTTTGGSGANVLTF. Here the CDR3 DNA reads TGTGCCAGCACCACTACGGGGGGTTCTGGGGCCAACGTCCTGACTTTC.

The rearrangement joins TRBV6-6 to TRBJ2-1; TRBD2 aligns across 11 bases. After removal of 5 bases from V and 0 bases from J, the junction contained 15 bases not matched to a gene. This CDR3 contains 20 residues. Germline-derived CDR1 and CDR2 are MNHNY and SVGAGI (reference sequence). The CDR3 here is CASSLASGGSTRSSYNEQFF. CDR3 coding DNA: TGTGCCAGCAGTCTTGCTAGCGGGGGGAGTACCCGCAGCTCCTACAATGAGCAGTTCTTC.

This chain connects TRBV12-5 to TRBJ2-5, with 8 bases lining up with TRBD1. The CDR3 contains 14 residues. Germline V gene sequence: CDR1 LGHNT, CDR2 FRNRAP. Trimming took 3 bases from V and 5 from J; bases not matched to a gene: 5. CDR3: CASGFRQGRETQYF. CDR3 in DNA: TGTGCTAGTGGTTTCCGACAGGGGCGGGAGACCCAGTACTTC. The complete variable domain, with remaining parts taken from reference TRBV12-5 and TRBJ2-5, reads DARVTQTPRHKVTEMGQEVTMRCQPILGHNTVFWYRQTMMQGLELLAYFRNRAPLDDSGMPKDRFSAEMPDATLATLKIQPSEPRDSAVYFCASGFRQGRETQYFGPGTRLLVL.

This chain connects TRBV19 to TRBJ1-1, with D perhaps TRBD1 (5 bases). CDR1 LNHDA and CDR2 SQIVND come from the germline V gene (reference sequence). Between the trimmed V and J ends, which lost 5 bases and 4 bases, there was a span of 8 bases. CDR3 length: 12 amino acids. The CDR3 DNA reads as TGTGCCAGTAGTCCCCAGGGCACTGAAGCTTTCTTT. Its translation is CASSPQGTEAFF.

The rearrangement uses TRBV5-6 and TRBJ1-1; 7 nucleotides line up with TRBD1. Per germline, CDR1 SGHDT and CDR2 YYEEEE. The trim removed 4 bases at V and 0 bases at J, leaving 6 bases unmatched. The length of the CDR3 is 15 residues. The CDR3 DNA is TGTGCCAGCAGCCCCTGGGGACAGCTGAACACTGAAGCTTTCTTT. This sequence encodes CASSPWGQLNTEAFF.

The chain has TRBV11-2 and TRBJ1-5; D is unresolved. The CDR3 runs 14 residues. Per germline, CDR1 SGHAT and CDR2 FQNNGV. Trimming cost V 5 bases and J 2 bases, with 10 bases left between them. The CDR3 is CASSPVGGNQPQHF. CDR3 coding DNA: TGTGCCAGCAGCCCCGTGGGCGGCAATCAGCCCCAGCATTTT. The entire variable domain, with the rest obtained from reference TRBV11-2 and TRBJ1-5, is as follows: EAGVAQSPRYKIIEKRQSVAFWCNPISGHATLYWYQQILGQGPKLLIQFQNNGVVDDSQLPKDRFSAERLKGVDSTLKIQPAKLEDSAVYLCASSPVGGNQPQHFGDGTRLSIL.

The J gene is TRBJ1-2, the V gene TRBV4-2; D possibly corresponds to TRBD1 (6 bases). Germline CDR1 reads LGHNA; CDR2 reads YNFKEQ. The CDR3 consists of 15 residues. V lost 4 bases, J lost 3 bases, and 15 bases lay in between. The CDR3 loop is CASSRETGRDYGYTF. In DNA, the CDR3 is TGTGCCAGCAGCCGAGAAACAGGGAGGGACTATGGCTACACCTTC.

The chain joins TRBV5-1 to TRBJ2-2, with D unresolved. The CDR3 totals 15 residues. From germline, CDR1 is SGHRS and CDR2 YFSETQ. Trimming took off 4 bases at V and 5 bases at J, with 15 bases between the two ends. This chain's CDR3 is CASSGQQARTGELFF. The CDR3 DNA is TGCGCCAGCAGCGGTCAGCAGGCTCGGACCGGGGAGCTGTTTTTT.

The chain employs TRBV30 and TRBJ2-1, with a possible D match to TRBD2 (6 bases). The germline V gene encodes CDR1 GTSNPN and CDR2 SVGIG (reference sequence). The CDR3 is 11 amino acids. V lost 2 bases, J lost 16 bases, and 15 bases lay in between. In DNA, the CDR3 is TGTGCCTGGAGTCCCAAGGGACTCCCATTCTTC. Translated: CAWSPKGLPFF.

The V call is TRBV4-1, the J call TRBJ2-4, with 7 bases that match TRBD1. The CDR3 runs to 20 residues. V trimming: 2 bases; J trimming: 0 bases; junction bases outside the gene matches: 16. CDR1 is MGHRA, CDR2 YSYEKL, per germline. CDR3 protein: CASSQPQMTGSFLAKNIQYF. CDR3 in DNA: TGCGCCAGCAGCCAACCTCAAATGACAGGGTCTTTCTTAGCCAAAAACATTCAGTACTTC.

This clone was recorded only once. CDR3 bases: TGTGCCAGCAGTTACGGGGAGACCCAGTACTTC. As protein: CASSYGETQYF. The J gene is TRBJ2-5, the V gene TRBV2; no clear D gene. CDR3 length: 11 residues. The germline gives CDR1 SNHLY, CDR2 FYNNEI. Between the trimmed V and J ends, which lost 5 bases and 5 bases, there was a span of 6 bases.